Detailed here is one T cell receptor (beta chain). The sample comes from a study of shared T cell receptors in the human thymus. The V end was cut by 2 bases, the J end by 6 bases, with 11 bases between. This CDR3 contains 15 residues. The germline CDR1 and CDR2 sequences are MNHNS and SASEGT. Generated by immunoSEQ multiplex PCR, the TCRdb table keeps only in-frame clones and is missing some. Counted here are about 660,000 clones, roughly 86% occurring once; the ten biggest clones make up over 0.008%. The data also belong to a second study, concerning human thymus T cells. This second study notes: Infants, healthy and Finnish, who were having corrective surgery for congenital heart defects served as donors. Resections removed during corrective heart surgery provided the thymus tissue used. Both thymic and peripheral blood repertoires showed apparently biased V and J usage. A high degree of thymic repertoire overlap among unrelated individuals was reported in related research.

Source material: thymocytes. The chain carries TRBV6-1 and TRBJ1-6, with a weak D call TRBD1 (6 bases). The source of this sequence is a boy in the first two years of life with a congenital heart defect. This CDR3 reads CASSEFRRGNSPLHF. The CDR3 coding sequence is TGTGCCAGCAGTGAATTTCGCAGGGGTAATTCACCCCTCCACTTT.